The following is a T cell receptor (beta chain) sequence with its context. TCRdb's table, derived via immunoSEQ multiplex PCR, lists solely in-frame clones and lacks some. The sample holds 110,000 to 150,000 clones; under 95% are singletons and the top ten take about an eighth. The sample belongs to a study of control samples from healthy donors and cancer patients. There are 13 residues in the CDR3. CDR1 is SGHDT and CDR2 is YYEEEE in the germline V gene. V shed 5 bases, J shed 3 bases, and the junction held 5 bases outside the gene matches. The V gene is TRBV5-6, the J gene TRBJ2-7, with 7 bases fitting TRBD1. The source of this sequence is a man aged 35-49 years in good health. The sequenced material came from blood. CDR3 nucleotides: TGTGCCAGCAGGAGAGGGACAGACTACGAGCAGTACTTC. It is translated as CASRRGTDYEQYF.